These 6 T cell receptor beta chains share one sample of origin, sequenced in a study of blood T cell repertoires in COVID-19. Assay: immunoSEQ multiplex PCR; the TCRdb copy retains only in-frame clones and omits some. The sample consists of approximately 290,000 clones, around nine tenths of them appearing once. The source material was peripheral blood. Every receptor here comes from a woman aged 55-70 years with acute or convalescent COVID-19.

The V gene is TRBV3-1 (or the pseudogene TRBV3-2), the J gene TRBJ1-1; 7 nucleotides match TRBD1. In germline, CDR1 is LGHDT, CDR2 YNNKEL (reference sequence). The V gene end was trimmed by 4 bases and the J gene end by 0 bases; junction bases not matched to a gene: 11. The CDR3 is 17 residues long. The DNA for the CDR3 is TGTGCCAGCAGCCCCGTCCCGGGACAGTCCATGAACACTGAAGCTTTCTTT. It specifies CASSPVPGQSMNTEAFF.

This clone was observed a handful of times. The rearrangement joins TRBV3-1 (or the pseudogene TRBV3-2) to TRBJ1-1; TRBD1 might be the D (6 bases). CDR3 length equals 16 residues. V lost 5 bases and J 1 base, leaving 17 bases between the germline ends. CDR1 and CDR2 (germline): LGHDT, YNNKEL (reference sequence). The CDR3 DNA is TGTGCCAGCAGCTCCCGGGGACACTACAGGAACACTGAAGCTTTCTTT. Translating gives CASSSRGHYRNTEAFF.

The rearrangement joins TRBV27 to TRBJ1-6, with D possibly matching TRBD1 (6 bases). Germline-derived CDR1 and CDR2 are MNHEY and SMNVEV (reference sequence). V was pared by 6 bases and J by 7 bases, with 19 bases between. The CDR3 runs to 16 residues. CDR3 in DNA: TGTGCCAGCAGCACCACCCCGGGGGGCAGGAATTCACCCCTCCACTTT. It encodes CASSTTPGGRNSPLHF.

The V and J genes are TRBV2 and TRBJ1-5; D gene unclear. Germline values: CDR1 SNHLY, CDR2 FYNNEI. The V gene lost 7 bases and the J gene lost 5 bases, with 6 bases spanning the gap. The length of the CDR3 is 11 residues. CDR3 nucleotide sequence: TGTGCCAGCAAACTCGATCAGCCCCAGCATTTT. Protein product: CASKLDQPQHF.

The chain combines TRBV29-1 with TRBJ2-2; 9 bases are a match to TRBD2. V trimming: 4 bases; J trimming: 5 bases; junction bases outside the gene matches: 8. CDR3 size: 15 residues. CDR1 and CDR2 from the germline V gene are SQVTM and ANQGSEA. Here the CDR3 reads CSVVIAGVGTGELFF. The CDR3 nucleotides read TGCAGCGTTGTCATAGCGGGAGTGGGGACCGGGGAGCTGTTTTTT.

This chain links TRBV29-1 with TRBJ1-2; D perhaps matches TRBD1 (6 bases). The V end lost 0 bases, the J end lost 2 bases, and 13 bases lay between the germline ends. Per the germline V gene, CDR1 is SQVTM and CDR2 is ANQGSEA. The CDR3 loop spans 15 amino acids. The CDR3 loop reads CSVEDRWGRNYGYTF. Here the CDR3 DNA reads TGCAGCGTTGAAGATCGGTGGGGGCGGAACTATGGCTACACCTTC.